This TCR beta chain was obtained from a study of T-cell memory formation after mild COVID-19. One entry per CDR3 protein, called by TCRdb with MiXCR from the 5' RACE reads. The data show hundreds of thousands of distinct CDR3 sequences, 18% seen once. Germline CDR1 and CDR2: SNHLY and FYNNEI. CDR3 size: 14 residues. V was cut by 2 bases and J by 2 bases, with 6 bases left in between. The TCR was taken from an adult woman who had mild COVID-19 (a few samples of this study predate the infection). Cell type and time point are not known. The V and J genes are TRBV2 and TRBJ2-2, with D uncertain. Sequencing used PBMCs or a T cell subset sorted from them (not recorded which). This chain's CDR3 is CASSEIRNTGELFF. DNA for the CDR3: TGTGCCAGCAGTGAAATTCGAAACACCGGGGAGCTGTTTTTT. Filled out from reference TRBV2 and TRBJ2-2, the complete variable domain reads EPEVTQTPSHQVTQMGQEVILRCVPISNHLYFYWYRQILGQKVEFLVSFYNNEISEKSEIFDDQFSVERPDGSNFTLKIRSTKLEDSAMYFCASSEIRNTGELFFGEGSRLTVL.